A single sample gave rise to the 7 T cell receptor beta chains below, sequenced in a study of identifying expanded T cells in peripheral blood. Method: immunoSEQ multiplex PCR; TCRdb's copy keeps in-frame clones and lacks some. The sample lists 75,000 to 95,000 clones; about 90% were seen once. Sequencing was performed on blood. The origin of the receptors is a person aged 18 to 69 in good health.

The chain couples TRBV12-5 to TRBJ2-1; 7 positions match TRBD2. This CDR3 has 20 amino acids. Per the germline V gene, CDR1 is LGHNT and CDR2 is FRNRAP. With V trimmed by 2 bases and J by 4 bases, 20 bases remained unmatched. CDR3 coding DNA: TGTGCTAGTGGTTTGTCCCGGGCCAACTATTTGCGGGAGTTGTACAATGAGCAGTTCTTC. Protein product: CASGLSRANYLRELYNEQFF.

The rearrangement joins TRBV19 to TRBJ1-1; 8 bases fit TRBD1. The CDR3 is made up of 14 amino acids. V was clipped by 3 bases and J by 4 bases; unmatched bases: 4. From germline, CDR1 is LNHDA and CDR2 SQIVND (reference sequence). CDR3 nucleotide sequence: TGTGCCAGTAGTATCAACAGGGGGGGCACTGAAGCTTTCTTT. Translation: CASSINRGGTEAFF.

The chain has TRBV10-3 and TRBJ1-5; TRBD1 might be the D (6 bases). CDR3 length equals 15 residues. The ends were cut back, 4 bases at V and 2 bases at J, with 12 bases in the middle. Germline CDR1 and CDR2: ENHRY and SYGVKD. CDR3 in amino acids: CAISAGGEGNQPQHF. In nucleotides, the CDR3 is TGTGCCATCAGTGCGGGGGGCGAAGGCAATCAGCCCCAGCATTTT.

The rearrangement links TRBV9 to TRBJ2-1, with D perhaps TRBD2 (7 bases). The V end was cut by 4 bases, the J end by 4 bases, with 12 bases between. The CDR3 spans 14 residues. Germline CDR1 and CDR2: SGDLS and YYNGEE. DNA of the CDR3: TGTGCCAGCAGCTCGGGGGGCCGGTACAATGAGCAGTTCTTC. Its translation is CASSSGGRYNEQFF.

This clone was counted once. The chain combines TRBV5-4 with TRBJ2-1; D is unclear. From germline, CDR1 is SGHNT and CDR2 YYREEE (reference sequence). The CDR3 loop spans 16 amino acids. V dropped 0 bases and J dropped 0 bases, with 10 bases sitting between them. CDR3 sequence (DNA): TGTGCCAGCAGCTTGGTACCACACCGCTCCTACAATGAGCAGTTCTTC. Its translation: CASSLVPHRSYNEQFF. Looking up the rest from reference TRBV5-4 and TRBJ2-1 gives the full variable domain: ETGVTQSPTHLIKTRGQQVTLRCSSQSGHNTVSWYQQALGQGPQFIFQYYREEENGRGNFPPRFSGLQFPNYSSELNVNALELDDSALYLCASSLVPHRSYNEQFFGPGTRLTVL.

The chain is built from TRBV27 and TRBJ1-1, with a weak D call TRBD1 (5 bases). Germline CDR1 reads MNHEY; CDR2 reads SMNVEV (reference sequence). This CDR3 has 11 amino acids. The germline V and J ends were trimmed by 5 bases and 10 bases, with 11 bases remaining between them. CDR3 in amino acids: CASSPGGRAFF. The CDR3 coding sequence is TGTGCCAGCAGTCCCGGGGGGAGAGCTTTCTTT.

This chain uses TRBV11-3 with TRBJ2-3; TRBD2 agrees at 14 bases. J lost 4 bases, V lost 5 bases, and 8 bases had no gene match. CDR3 size: 17 residues. CDR1 SGHNT and CDR2 YENEEA come from the germline V gene. The CDR3 spells CASSPVRLAGGPDTQYF. In DNA form, the CDR3 reads TGTGCCAGCAGCCCTGTGAGACTAGCGGGAGGGCCAGATACGCAGTATTTT.